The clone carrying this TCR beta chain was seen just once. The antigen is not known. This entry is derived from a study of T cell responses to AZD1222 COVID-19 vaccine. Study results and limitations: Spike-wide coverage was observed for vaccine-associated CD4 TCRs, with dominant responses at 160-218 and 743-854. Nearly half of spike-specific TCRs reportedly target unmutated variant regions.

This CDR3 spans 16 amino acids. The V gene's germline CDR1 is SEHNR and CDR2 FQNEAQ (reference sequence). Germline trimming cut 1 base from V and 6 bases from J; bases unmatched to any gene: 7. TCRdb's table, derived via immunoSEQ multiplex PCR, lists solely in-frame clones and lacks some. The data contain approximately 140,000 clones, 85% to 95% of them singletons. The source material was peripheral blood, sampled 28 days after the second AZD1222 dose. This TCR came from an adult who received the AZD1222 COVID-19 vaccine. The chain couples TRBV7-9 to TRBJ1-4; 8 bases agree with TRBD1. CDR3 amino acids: CASSLVWDRRDEKLFF. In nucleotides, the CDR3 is TGTGCCAGCAGCTTAGTATGGGACAGGAGAGATGAAAAACTGTTTTTT.